Reported below is one T cell receptor (beta chain). Its antigen is still unknown. Germline V gives CDR1 MNHEY, CDR2 SVGAGI. Trimming stripped 0 bases from V and 2 bases from J, with 11 bases between. CDR3 size: 15 residues. This entry belongs to a study of T cell responses to AZD1222 COVID-19 vaccine. Here immunoSEQ multiplex PCR was the method, and the copy in TCRdb shows in-frame clones only, minus some. This sample has about 54,000 clones, with 86% found just once. Study-level results: Spike-specific TCR breadth and depth grew following two AZD1222 doses. With dominance at 160-218 and 743-854, vaccine-associated CD4 TCRs spanned spike. Only 5 to 7 AZD1222 recipients were seropositive at baseline.

Pooling of second doses given at about 4 or about 12 weeks was done. This TCR was recovered from an adult who received the AZD1222 COVID-19 vaccine. V is TRBV6-5 and J is TRBJ2-7, with D unresolved. Sequenced material: peripheral blood, taken 28 days after the second AZD1222 dose. The CDR3 DNA sequence: TGTGCCAGCAGTTACTCGAACAATCGACCCTACGAGCAGTACTTC. This codes for CASSYSNNRPYEQYF.